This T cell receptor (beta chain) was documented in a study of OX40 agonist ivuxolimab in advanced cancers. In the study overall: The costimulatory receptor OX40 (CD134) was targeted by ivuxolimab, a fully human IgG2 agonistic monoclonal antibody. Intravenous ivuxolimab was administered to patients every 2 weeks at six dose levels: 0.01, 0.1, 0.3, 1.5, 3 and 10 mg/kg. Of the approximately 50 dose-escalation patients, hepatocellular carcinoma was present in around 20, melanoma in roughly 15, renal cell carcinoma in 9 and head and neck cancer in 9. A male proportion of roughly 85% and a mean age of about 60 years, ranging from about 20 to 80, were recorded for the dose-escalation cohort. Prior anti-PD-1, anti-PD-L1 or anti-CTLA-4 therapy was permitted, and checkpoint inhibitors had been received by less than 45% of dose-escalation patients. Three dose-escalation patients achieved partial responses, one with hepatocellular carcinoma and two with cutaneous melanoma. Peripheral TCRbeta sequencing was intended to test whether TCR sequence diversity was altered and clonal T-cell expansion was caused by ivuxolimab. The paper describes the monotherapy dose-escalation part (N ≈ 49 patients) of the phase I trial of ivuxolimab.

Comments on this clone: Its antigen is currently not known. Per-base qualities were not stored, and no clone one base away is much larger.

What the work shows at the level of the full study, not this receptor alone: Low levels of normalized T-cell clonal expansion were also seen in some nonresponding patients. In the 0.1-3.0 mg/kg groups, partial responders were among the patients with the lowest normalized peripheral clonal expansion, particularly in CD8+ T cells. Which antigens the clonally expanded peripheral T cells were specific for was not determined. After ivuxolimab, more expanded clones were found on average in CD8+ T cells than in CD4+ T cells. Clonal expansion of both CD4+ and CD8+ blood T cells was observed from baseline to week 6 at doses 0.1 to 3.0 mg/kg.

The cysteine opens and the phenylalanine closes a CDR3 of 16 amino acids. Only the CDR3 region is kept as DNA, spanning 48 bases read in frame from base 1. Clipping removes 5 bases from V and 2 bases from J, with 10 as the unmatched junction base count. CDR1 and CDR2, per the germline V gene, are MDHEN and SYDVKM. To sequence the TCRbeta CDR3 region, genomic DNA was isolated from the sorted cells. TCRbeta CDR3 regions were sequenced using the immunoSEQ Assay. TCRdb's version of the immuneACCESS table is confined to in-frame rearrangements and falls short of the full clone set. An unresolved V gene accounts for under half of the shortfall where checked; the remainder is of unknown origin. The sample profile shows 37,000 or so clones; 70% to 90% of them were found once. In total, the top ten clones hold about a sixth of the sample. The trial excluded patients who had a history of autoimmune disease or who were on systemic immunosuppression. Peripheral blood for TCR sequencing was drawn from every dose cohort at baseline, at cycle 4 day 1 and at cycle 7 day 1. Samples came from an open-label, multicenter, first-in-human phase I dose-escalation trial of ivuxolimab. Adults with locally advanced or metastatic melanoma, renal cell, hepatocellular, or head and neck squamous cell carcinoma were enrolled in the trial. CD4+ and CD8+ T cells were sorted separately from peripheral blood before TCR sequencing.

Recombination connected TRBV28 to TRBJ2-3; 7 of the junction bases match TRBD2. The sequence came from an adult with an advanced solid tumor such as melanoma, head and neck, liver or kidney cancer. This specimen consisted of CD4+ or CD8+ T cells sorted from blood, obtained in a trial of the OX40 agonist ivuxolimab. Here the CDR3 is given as CASSLTREVLTDTQYF. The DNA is TGTGCCAGCAGTCTTACACGGGAGGTACTCACAGATACGCAGTATTTT.